This T cell receptor (beta chain) was sequenced in a study of lymphopenia after photon versus proton radiotherapy. Study observations and caveats: Only patients who died were analyzed for survival; proton advantage is unproven. Post-nadir TCR diversity decline inversely tracked overall survival among those who died. Oligoclonal CD8+ Temra expansion after nadir drove photon patients' diversity drop.

Measured with immunoSEQ multiplex PCR; TCRdb has only the in-frame clones, and not every one. This sample has nearly 25,000 clones; about 84% occur once, and the top ten carry 20% to 25%. Details on this clone: What it recognizes is unknown.

This CDR3 is built from 14 residues. Trimming pared 7 bases from V and 0 bases from J, leaving 12 bases between. Germline V gene lookup returns CDR1 MDHEN and CDR2 SYDVKM. The source of this sequence is a woman in her 70s with pancreatic cancer. The sequencing here drew on peripheral blood, taken from a patient treated with proton-based radiotherapy. The V and J genes are TRBV28 and TRBJ1-1, with unresolved D. CDR3: CASTRGGMNTEAFF. The CDR3 DNA follows: TGTGCCAGCACCCGGGGAGGGATGAACACTGAAGCTTTCTTT.